A single sample is the source of the 18 T cell receptor beta chains below, sequenced in a study of tissue T cells after allogeneic stem cell transplantation. Documented time point: mouse harvest day 7 after allogeneic transplant. Mouse grafts combined 10^7 T-cell-depleted bone marrow cells with 10^6 splenic CD5+ T cells. Assay used: immunoSEQ multiplex PCR; TCRdb lists only in-frame clones, some missing. The data contain 5,500 to 6,500 clones, around two fifths of them singletons. Material: skin. These receptors came from a female BALB/c mouse given C57BL/6 T cells with graft-versus-host disease after an allogeneic hematopoietic cell transplant.

As regards this clone: Gene names are mouse gene names. The CDR3 end is not reached by the read, which stops 1 residue before it; the germline J gene fills it in. V and J are TRBV3 and TRBJ1-4; 10 bases line up with TRBD1. V gave up 5 bases and J gave up 6 bases; unmatched junction bases: 6. The germline CDR1 and CDR2 sequences are SNHLY and FYNGKV (reference sequence). The CDR3 is made up of 15 amino acids. The CDR3 is CASSPRTGGYERLFF. Incomplete CDR3 DNA: TGTGCCAGCAGCCCCCGGACAGGGGGATACGAAAGATTATTT.

The count of this clone is one. Gene names and germline match the mouse. The read falls 1 residue short of the CDR3 end, and the missing part is taken from the germline J gene. The chain combines TRBV3 with TRBJ2-5; D remains unclear. The germline CDR1 and CDR2 sequences are SNHLY and FYNGKV (reference sequence). This CDR3 comprises 14 residues. Trimming pared 1 base from V and 0 bases from J, leaving 5 bases between. CDR3: CASSLGVNQDTQYF. CDR3 DNA, as far as it was read: TGTGCCAGCAGCTTAGGGGTTAACCAAGACACCCAGTAC.

On this clone: All gene names here are mouse names. The CDR3 end is not reached by the read, which stops 1 residue before it; the germline J gene fills it in. The chain employs TRBV26 and TRBJ1-4; D gene uncertain. Germline assignment: CDR1 KGHPV and CDR2 FQNQEV (reference sequence). Trimming removed 3 bases from V and 1 base from J, with 6 bases in between. This CDR3 region has 14 residues. CDR3: CASSLRNSNERLFF. CDR3 bases read: TGTGCCAGCAGTCTTCGGAATTCCAACGAAAGATTATTT. Drawing the rest from reference TRBV26 and TRBJ1-4, the complete variable domain is NSKVIQTPRYLVKGQGQKAKMRCIPEKGHPVVFWYQQNKNNEFKFLINFQNQEVLQQIDMTEKRFSAECPSNSPCSLEIQSSEAGDSALYLCASSLRNSNERLFFGHGTKLSVL.

This clone counts as medium-sized. Here the gene names and germline are mouse. The DNA ends 1 residue before the CDR3 does, and the rest of the CDR3 is filled in from the germline J gene. V usage is TRBV26 and J usage is TRBJ2-3; no clear D gene. Germline loops: CDR1 KGHPV, CDR2 FQNQEV (reference sequence). Trimming left V 2 bases short and J 0 bases short, with 6 bases between. The CDR3 sequence is 14 residues long. The CDR3 is CASSLGFSAETLYF. CDR3 bases read: TGTGCCAGCAGTCTGGGGTTTAGTGCAGAAACGCTGTAT.

A remark on this clone: Gene names and germline refer to mouse. The read stops 1 residue short of the end of the CDR3; the missing end is completed from the germline J gene. The chain uses TRBV24 and TRBJ1-4; D is possibly TRBD1 (5 bases). This CDR3 region has 14 residues. The germline CDR1 and CDR2 sequences are KGHTA and FRNEEI. CDR3 DNA (partial): TGTGCTCGGGGGGGGGAAATTTCCAACGAAAGATTATTT. Its translation: CARGGEISNERLF. The CDR3 reads in full as CARGGEISNERLFF.

There are a few counts of this clone. Any gene name here is a mouse gene name. The read ends 1 residue early relative to the CDR3; the germline J gene fills the gap. The chain combines TRBV13-3 with TRBJ2-5; D is perhaps TRBD1 (7 bases). V was shortened by 1 base and J by 2 bases, with 8 bases between the two germline ends. The CDR3 extends over 14 amino acids. Germline V CDR1 and CDR2: NNHDY, SYVADS. The CDR3 bases that were read are TGTGCCAGCAGTGATAGGGGGCTCCAAGACACCCAGTAC. Translating it yields CASSDRGLQDTQY. The entire CDR3 protein reads CASSDRGLQDTQYF.

On this clone itself: Genes and germline come from the mouse. The sequenced CDR3 bases are TGTGCCAGCAGTCTCCAGGGGGCTGGAAATACGCTCTAT. It is translated as CASSLQGAGNTLY. The CDR3 in full is CASSLQGAGNTLYF. The chain combines TRBV26 with TRBJ1-3; 7 bases match TRBD1. Coverage ceases 1 residue before the CDR3 finishes, and the germline J gene fills in the end. This CDR3 has 14 residues. The germline gives CDR1 KGHPV, CDR2 FQNQEV (reference sequence). Losses at the gene ends were 3 bases for V and 2 bases for J; bases not matched to a gene: 1.

This clone was recorded a few times. Mouse names are used for the genes. Read coverage stops 1 residue before the CDR3 terminus; the germline J gene supplies the remainder. This chain links TRBV2 with TRBJ2-7; no clear D. The CDR3 totals 14 residues. The V and J ends lost 0 bases and 0 bases respectively, with 6 bases between them. Germline V gene sequence: CDR1 LGHNA, CDR2 YSYQKL. The CDR3 bases that were read are TGTGCCAGCAGCCAAGATTGGTTCTCCTATGAACAGTAC. Translated, it gives CASSQDWFSYEQY. The CDR3 in full is CASSQDWFSYEQYF.

On this clone: These gene names are mouse names. Incomplete CDR3 DNA: TGTGCCAGCAGCTTAGCCAGCCTCACCGAAAGATTATTT. Amino acid sequence: CASSLASLTERLF. The full-length CDR3 reads as CASSLASLTERLFF. The gene calls are TRBV3 and TRBJ1-4; D unclear. Read data end 1 residue before the CDR3 end; the end is taken from the germline J gene. The V end was cut by 0 bases, the J end by 7 bases, with 9 bases between. The CDR3 extends over 14 amino acids. Germline loops: CDR1 SNHLY, CDR2 FYNGKV (reference sequence).

This clone appeared a few times. Genes and germline are mouse. From the germline J gene comes the end of the CDR3, since the read stops 1 residue before it. The chain couples TRBV3 to TRBJ1-6; D remains unclear. TRBJ1-6 is marked as an open reading frame, function uncertain. The CDR3 runs to 13 residues. V was shortened by 3 bases and J by 5 bases, with 5 bases between the two germline ends. The germline V gene has CDR1 SNHLY and CDR2 FYNGKV (reference sequence). The part of the CDR3 DNA that was read is TGTGCCAGCAGCTTGGCAGATAATTCGCCCCTCTAC. This encodes CASSLADNSPLY. The whole CDR3 sequence reads CASSLADNSPLYF.

About this clone itself: Genes and germline come from the mouse. The CDR3 is cut off 1 residue early in the read; its end comes from the germline J gene. The J gene is TRBJ2-7, the V gene TRBV20; D may be TRBD2 (6 bases). Germline V gives CDR1 GFQATS, CDR2 STVNSAI. The CDR3 runs to 13 residues. Trimming took off 0 bases at V and 4 bases at J, with 10 bases between the two ends. The covered CDR3 bases are TGTGGTGCTAGGGACTGGGGCCCTTATGAACAGTAC. It specifies CGARDWGPYEQY. The CDR3 as a whole reads CGARDWGPYEQYF.

Regarding this clone: Gene and germline names: mouse. Sequencing ends 1 residue short of the CDR3 end; the germline J gene provides the rest. This chain links TRBV13-1 with TRBJ2-1; TRBD2 matches at 7 bases. This CDR3 region has 14 residues. V was clipped by 3 bases and J by 3 bases; unmatched bases: 3. The V gene's germline CDR1 is NSHNY and CDR2 SYGAGN. Incomplete CDR3 DNA: TGTGCCAGCAGTGGCGGGGGGGGCTATGCTGAGCAGTTC. This codes for CASSGGGGYAEQF. The entire CDR3 protein is CASSGGGGYAEQFF.

In the case of this clone: Gene names and germline match the mouse. The CDR3 end falls 1 residue outside the read, so it is completed with the germline J gene. The same CDR3 is also encoded by other DNA sequences in this sample. The genes are TRBV26 and TRBJ2-5, with D perhaps matching TRBD1 or TRBD2 (5 bases each). The CDR3 is made up of 13 amino acids. Germline CDR1 and CDR2: KGHPV and FQNQEV (reference sequence). Trimming removed 2 bases at V and 6 bases at J, with 9 bases between. CDR3 DNA (partial): TGTGCCAGCAGTCTGGGGGGAGGGGACACCCAGTAC. This sequence encodes CASSLGGGDTQY. The full-length CDR3 reads as CASSLGGGDTQYF.

On this clone itself: Gene names follow the mouse nomenclature. The observed sequence ends 1 residue before the CDR3 terminus, with the missing tail filled in from the germline J gene. The chain employs TRBV31 and TRBJ2-4; D is unresolved. The CDR3 spans 14 residues. Germline loops: CDR1 GKSSPN, CDR2 SITVG. V lost 0 bases and J lost 0, with 7 bases in between. The CDR3 bases that were read are TGTGCCTGGAGTCTAGGGAATAGTCAAAACACCTTGTAC. It specifies CAWSLGNSQNTLY. The full CDR3 protein reads CAWSLGNSQNTLYF.

This clone was recorded a few times. Gene names and germline match the mouse. Sequencing ends 1 residue short of the CDR3 end; the germline J gene provides the rest. The chain has TRBV2 and TRBJ1-1; 8 nucleotides line up with TRBD1. The length of the CDR3 is 13 residues. V was pared by 4 bases and J by 4 bases, with 2 bases of the junction left unmatched. CDR1 LGHNA and CDR2 YSYQKL come from the germline V gene. CDR3 DNA (partial): TGTGCCAGCAGCCGCGACAGGGGCACAGAAGTCTTC. It codes for CASSRDRGTEVF. The whole CDR3 is CASSRDRGTEVFF.

On this clone itself: Here the gene names and germline are mouse. The read is 1 residue too short to cover the CDR3 end, so that end is filled in from the germline J gene. V usage is TRBV3 and J usage is TRBJ2-5; 10 bases agree with TRBD2. Germline CDR1 reads SNHLY; CDR2 reads FYNGKV (reference sequence). With 5 bases clipped from V and 7 bases from J, the junction kept 3 bases outside the gene matches. The CDR3 sequence is 13 residues long. CDR3 sequence: CASSPTGGNTQYF. CDR3 bases read: TGTGCCAGCAGCCCGACTGGGGGGAACACCCAGTAC.

As to this clone: Genes and germline are mouse. The read stops 1 residue short of the end of the CDR3; the missing end is completed from the germline J gene. This chain links TRBV23 with TRBJ2-7; the table assigns TRBD1, which was not confirmed against the DNA. Germline V gene lookup returns CDR1 KGHTA and CDR2 FQNQQP. The CDR3 is 13 residues long. Here the CDR3 reads CSSSLRQSYEQYF. CDR3 DNA, as far as it was read: TGCTCCAGCAGTCTTCGACAGTCCTATGAACAGTAC.

This clone is medium-sized (0.01 to 0.1%) in the sample. Gene names and germline match the mouse. The read ends 1 residue before the CDR3 terminus; that terminus is restored from the germline J gene. This chain joins TRBV26 and TRBJ2-7; D might be TRBD1 (5 bases). Germline V CDR1 and CDR2: KGHPV, FQNQEV (reference sequence). This CDR3 comprises 12 residues. Trimming removed 2 bases at V and 7 bases at J, with 9 bases between. The covered CDR3 bases are TGTGCCAGCAGTCTGGCAGGGTGGGAACAGTAC. It is translated as CASSLAGWEQY. From start to end, the CDR3 is CASSLAGWEQYF.